The 9 T cell receptor beta chains in this list originate from one sample, sequenced in a study of T-cell memory formation after mild COVID-19. Using its own MiXCR run on the 5' RACE reads, TCRdb lists one record per CDR3 protein. The table lists tens of thousands of distinct CDR3 sequences, more than 10% of them singletons. Sequenced sample: PBMCs or a T cell subset sorted from them (not recorded which). These receptors originate from an adult woman who had mild COVID-19 (a few samples of this study predate the infection). Cell type and time point are not known.

The gene calls are TRBV11-3 and TRBJ2-1; the D gene is possibly TRBD2 (5 bases). From germline, CDR1 is SGHNT and CDR2 YENEEA. The V end lost 1 base, the J end lost 9 bases, and 13 bases lay between the germline ends. This CDR3 comprises 14 residues. The CDR3 DNA sequence: TGTGCCAGCAGCTTAGGCGGGTCCGGTGGTGAGCAGTTCTTC. Translation: CASSLGGSGGEQFF.

V is TRBV9 and J is TRBJ1-1; D is perhaps TRBD1 (5 bases). The germline V gene has CDR1 SGDLS and CDR2 YYNGEE. The V end was cut by 0 bases, the J end by 4 bases, with 13 bases between. The CDR3 totals 15 residues. In DNA, the CDR3 is TGTGCCAGCAGCGTAGCGTTCGGGACGATCACTGAAGCTTTCTTT. Translated, it gives CASSVAFGTITEAFF.

The rearrangement uses TRBV20-1 and TRBJ2-7; D unresolved. CDR1 is DFQATT, CDR2 SNEGSKA, per germline (reference sequence). This CDR3 spans 14 amino acids. Deletions cut 1 base from V and 0 bases from J, with 10 bases between. The CDR3 loop reads CSARAPEVSYEQYF. CDR3 DNA: TGCAGTGCTAGAGCCCCGGAAGTCTCCTACGAGCAGTACTTC.

This clonotype has only a few counts. The chain recombines TRBV7-3 with TRBJ1-1; TRBD1 might be the D (5 bases). This CDR3 region has 14 residues. Germline loops: CDR1 SGHTA, CDR2 FQGTGA. The V end lost 2 bases, the J end lost 4 bases, and 11 bases lay between the germline ends. CDR3 sequence reads: CASSLSGGSTEAFF. CDR3 nucleotides: TGTGCCAGCAGCTTATCTGGGGGAAGCACTGAAGCTTTCTTT.

This clonotype was detected many times. The gene calls are TRBV12-3 or TRBV12-4 and TRBJ2-1; 9 positions match TRBD1. The CDR3 loop spans 14 amino acids. V was pared by 8 bases and J by 3 bases, with 5 bases of the junction left unmatched. CDR3 nucleotides: TGTGCCAGCCTCCGGGACAGGGTCTACAATGAGCAGTTCTTC. Translated, it gives CASLRDRVYNEQFF.

This clonotype was recorded a few times. The J gene is TRBJ2-7, the V gene TRBV29-1; the match to TRBD2 covers 9 bases. Trimming took 3 bases from V and 4 from J; bases not matched to a gene: 4. Germline-derived CDR1 and CDR2 are SQVTM and ANQGSEA. This CDR3 comprises 13 residues. CDR3 nucleotide sequence: TGCAGCGTTGATGGCGGGAGGGCTTACGAGCAGTACTTC. Translating gives CSVDGGRAYEQYF.

In its sample, this clonotype was seen many times. V gene TRBV15 combines with J gene TRBJ2-3; 8 bases agree with TRBD1. The V segment lost 3 bases and the J segment 1 base; nucleotides outside the gene matches: 6. The CDR3 is 16 residues long. Germline V gene data show CDR1 as LNHNV and CDR2 as YYDKDF (reference sequence). CDR3 protein: CATSRDREVGTDTQYF. In DNA form, the CDR3 reads TGTGCCACCAGCAGGGACAGGGAAGTCGGCACAGATACGCAGTATTTT.

This clonotype was observed a handful of times. This rearrangement joins TRBV2 to TRBJ1-1; 7 nucleotides match TRBD1. The CDR3 has 15 residues. The V gene's germline CDR1 is SNHLY and CDR2 FYNNEI. Unmatched junction bases numbered 9, after V lost 1 base and J lost 7 bases. The CDR3 region has the DNA TGTGCCAGCAGTGAAGGGGGAGGGGGACAGTTTGAAGCTTTCTTT. Its protein is CASSEGGGGQFEAFF.

There are a few counts of this clonotype. This chain uses TRBV4-1 with TRBJ2-5, with a weak D call TRBD2 (6 bases). Germline CDR1 reads MGHRA; CDR2 reads YSYEKL. Trimming took 4 bases from V and 1 from J, leaving 16 bases between them. The CDR3 is made up of 16 amino acids. CDR3 sequence: CASSPPSGQIQETQYF. As DNA, the CDR3 is TGCGCCAGCAGCCCCCCCAGCGGGCAGATCCAAGAGACCCAGTACTTC.